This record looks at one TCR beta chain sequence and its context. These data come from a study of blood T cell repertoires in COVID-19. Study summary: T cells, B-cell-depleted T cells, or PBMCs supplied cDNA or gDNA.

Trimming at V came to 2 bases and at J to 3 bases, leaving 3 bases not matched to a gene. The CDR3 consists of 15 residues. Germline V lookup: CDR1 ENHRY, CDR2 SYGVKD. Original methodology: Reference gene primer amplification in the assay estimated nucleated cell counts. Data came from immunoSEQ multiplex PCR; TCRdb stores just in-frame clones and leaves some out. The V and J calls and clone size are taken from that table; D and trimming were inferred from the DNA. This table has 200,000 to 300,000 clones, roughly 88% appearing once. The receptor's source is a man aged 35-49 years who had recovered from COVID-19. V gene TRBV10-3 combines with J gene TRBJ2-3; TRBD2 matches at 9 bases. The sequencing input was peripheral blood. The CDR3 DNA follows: TGTGCCATCAGTGAGGGCGGGGGGGCAACAGATACGCAGTATTTT. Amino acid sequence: CAISEGGGATDTQYF.